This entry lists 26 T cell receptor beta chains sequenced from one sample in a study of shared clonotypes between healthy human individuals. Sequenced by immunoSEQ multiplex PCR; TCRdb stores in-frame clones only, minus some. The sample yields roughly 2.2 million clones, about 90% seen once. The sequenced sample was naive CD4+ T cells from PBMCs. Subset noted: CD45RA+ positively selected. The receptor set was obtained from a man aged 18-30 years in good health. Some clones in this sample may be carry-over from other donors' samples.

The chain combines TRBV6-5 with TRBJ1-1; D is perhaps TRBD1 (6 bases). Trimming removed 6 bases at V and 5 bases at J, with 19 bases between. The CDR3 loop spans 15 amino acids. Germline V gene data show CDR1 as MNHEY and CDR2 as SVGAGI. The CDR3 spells CASSRREGGRTEAFF. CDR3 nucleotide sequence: TGTGCCAGCAGCCGCCGAGAGGGGGGGAGGACTGAAGCTTTCTTT.

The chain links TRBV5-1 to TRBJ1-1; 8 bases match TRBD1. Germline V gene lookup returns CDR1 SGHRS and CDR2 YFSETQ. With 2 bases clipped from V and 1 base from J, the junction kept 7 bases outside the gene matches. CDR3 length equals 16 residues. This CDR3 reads CASSLVQGAANTEAFF. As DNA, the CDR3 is TGCGCCAGCAGCTTAGTTCAGGGGGCGGCGAACACTGAAGCTTTCTTT.

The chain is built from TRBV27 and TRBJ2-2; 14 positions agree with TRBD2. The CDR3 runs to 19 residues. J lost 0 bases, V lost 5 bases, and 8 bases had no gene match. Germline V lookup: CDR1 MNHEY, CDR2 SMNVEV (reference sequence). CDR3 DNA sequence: TGTGCCAGCAGTACCCGGACTAGCGGGAGGCCTGCGAACACCGGGGAGCTGTTTTTT. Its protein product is CASSTRTSGRPANTGELFF.

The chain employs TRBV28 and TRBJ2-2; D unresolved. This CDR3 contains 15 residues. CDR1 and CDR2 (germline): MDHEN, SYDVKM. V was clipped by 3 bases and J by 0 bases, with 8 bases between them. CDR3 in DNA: TGTGCCAGCAGTTTTTGGGGAACGAACACCGGGGAGCTGTTTTTT. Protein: CASSFWGTNTGELFF.

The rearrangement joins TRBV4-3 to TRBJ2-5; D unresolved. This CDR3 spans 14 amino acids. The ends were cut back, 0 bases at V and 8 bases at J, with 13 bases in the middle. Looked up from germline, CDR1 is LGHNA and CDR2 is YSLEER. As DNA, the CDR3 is TGCGCCAGCAGCCAAGATTTGAGAGGCAGTACCCAGTACTTC. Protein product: CASSQDLRGSTQYF.

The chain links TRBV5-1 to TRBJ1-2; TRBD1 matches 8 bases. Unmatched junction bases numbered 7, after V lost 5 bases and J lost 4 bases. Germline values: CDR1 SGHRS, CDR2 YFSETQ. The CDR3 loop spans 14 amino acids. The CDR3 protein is CASSHPGQGYGYTF. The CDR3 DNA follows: TGCGCCAGCAGTCACCCCGGACAGGGCTATGGCTACACCTTC.

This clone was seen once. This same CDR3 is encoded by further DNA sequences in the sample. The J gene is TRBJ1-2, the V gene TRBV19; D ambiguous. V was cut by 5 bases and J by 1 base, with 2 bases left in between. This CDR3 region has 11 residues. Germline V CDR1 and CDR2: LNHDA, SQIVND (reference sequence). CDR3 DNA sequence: TGTGCCAGTAGTGGTAACTATGGCTACACCTTC. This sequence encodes CASSGNYGYTF.

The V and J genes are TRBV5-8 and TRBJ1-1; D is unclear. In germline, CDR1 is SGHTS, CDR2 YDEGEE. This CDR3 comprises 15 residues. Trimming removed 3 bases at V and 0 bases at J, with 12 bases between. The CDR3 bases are TGTGCCAGCAGCTCAAGGACTAGCATGAACACTGAAGCTTTCTTT. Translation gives CASSSRTSMNTEAFF.

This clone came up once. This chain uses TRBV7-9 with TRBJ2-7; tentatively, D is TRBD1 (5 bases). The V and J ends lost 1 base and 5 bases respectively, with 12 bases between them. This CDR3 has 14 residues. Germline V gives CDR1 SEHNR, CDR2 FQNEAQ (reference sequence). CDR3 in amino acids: CASSLEMWGDEQYF. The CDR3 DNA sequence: TGTGCCAGCAGCTTAGAGATGTGGGGCGACGAGCAGTACTTC. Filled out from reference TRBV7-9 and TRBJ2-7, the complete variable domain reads DTGVSQNPRHKITKRGQNVTFRCDPISEHNRLYWYRQTLGQGPEFLTYFQNEAQLEKSRLLSDRFSAERPKGSFSTLEIQRTEQGDSAMYLCASSLEMWGDEQYFGPGTRLTVT.

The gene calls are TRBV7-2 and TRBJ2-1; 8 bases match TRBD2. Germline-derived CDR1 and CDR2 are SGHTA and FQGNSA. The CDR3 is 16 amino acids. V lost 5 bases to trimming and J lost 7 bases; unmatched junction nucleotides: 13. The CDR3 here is CASSPSLNGRANEQFF. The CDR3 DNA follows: TGTGCCAGCAGCCCCTCCCTCAACGGGAGGGCGAATGAGCAGTTCTTC.

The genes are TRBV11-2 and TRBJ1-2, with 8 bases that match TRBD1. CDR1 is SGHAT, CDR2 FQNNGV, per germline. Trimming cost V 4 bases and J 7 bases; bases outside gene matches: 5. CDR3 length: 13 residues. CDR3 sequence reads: CASSYTGGGGYTF. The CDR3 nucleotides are TGTGCCAGCAGCTATACAGGGGGGGGTGGCTACACCTTC.

The CDR3 nucleotides read TGTGCCAGCACCTCGAGGCAGGGCACTGAAGCTTTCTTT. Translated, it gives CASTSRQGTEAFF. The genes are TRBV2 and TRBJ1-1; D is possibly TRBD1 (5 bases). V was shortened by 7 bases and J by 4 bases, with 13 bases between the two germline ends. From germline, CDR1 is SNHLY and CDR2 FYNNEI. The CDR3 extends over 13 amino acids. The full variable domain, rest sourced from reference TRBV2 and TRBJ1-1, is EPEVTQTPSHQVTQMGQEVILRCVPISNHLYFYWYRQILGQKVEFLVSFYNNEISEKSEIFDDQFSVERPDGSNFTLKIRSTKLEDSAMYFCASTSRQGTEAFFGQGTRLTVV.

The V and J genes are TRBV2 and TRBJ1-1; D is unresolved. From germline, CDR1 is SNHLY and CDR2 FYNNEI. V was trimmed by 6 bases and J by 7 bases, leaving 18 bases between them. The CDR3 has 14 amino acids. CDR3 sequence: CASSNPLMSGEAFF. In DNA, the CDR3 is TGTGCCAGCAGCAACCCCTTAATGTCTGGTGAAGCTTTCTTT.

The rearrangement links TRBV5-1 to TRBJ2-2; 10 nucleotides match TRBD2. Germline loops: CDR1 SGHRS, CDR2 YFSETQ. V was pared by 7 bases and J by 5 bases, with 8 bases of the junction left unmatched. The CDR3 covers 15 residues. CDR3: CASEWIAGGTGELFF. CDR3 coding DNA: TGCGCCAGCGAGTGGATAGCGGGAGGAACCGGGGAGCTGTTTTTT. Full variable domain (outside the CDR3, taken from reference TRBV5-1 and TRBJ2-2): KAGVTQTPRYLIKTRGQQVTLSCSPISGHRSVSWYQQTPGQGLQFLFEYFSETQRNKGNFPGRFSGRQFSNSRSEMNVSTLELGDSALYLCASEWIAGGTGELFFGEGSRLTVL.

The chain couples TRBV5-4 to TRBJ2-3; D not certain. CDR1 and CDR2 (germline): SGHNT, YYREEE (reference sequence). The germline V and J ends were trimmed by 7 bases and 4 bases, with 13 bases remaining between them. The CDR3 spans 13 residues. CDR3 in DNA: TGTGCCAGCGGGGTCCGGGCCCCAGATACGCAGTATTTT. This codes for CASGVRAPDTQYF.

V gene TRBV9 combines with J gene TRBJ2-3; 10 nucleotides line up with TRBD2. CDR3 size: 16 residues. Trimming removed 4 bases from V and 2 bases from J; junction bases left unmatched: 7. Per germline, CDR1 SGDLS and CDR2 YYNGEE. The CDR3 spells CASSKGLAEITDTQYF. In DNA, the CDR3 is TGTGCCAGCAGCAAAGGACTAGCGGAAATCACAGATACGCAGTATTTT.

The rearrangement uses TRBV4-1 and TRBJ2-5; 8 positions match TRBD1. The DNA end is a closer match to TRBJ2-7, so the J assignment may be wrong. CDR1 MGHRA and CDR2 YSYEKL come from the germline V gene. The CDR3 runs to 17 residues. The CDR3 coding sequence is TGCGCCAGCAGCCAAGACCCGGGACAGGAGCTTTCCTACGAGCAGTACTTC. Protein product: CASSQDPGQELSYEQYF.

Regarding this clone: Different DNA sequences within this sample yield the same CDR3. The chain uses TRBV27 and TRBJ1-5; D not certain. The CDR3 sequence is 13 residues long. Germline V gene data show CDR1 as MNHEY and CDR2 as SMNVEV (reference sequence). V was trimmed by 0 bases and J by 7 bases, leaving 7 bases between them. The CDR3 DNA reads TGTGCCAGCAGTTTATCGAGGAACCAGCCCCAGCATTTT. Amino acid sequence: CASSLSRNQPQHF.

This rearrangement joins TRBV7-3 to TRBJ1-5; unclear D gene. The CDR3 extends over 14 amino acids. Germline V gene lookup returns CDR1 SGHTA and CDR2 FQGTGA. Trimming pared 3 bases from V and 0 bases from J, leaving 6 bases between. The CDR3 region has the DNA TGTGCCAGCAGCTTCCAGAATAGCAATCAGCCCCAGCATTTT. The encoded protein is CASSFQNSNQPQHF.

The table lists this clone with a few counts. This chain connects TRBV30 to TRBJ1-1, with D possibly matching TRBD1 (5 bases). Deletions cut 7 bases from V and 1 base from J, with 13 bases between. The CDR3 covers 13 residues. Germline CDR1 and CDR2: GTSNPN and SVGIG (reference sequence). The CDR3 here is CAFRGSWNTEAFF. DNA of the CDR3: TGTGCCTTTCGGGGCTCCTGGAACACTGAAGCTTTCTTT.

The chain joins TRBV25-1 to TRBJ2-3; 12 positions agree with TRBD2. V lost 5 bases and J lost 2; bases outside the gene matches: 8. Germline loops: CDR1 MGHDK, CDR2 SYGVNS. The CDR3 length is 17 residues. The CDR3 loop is CASSTSSGRAVTDTQYF. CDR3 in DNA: TGTGCCAGCAGTACCTCTAGCGGGAGGGCCGTCACAGATACGCAGTATTTT.

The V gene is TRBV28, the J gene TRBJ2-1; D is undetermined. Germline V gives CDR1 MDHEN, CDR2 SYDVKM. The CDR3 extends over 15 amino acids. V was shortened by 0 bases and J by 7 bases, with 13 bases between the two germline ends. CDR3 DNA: TGTGCCAGCAGTTTATGGCAGCCACTGACGAATGAGCAGTTCTTC. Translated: CASSLWQPLTNEQFF.

The CDR3 reads CASSQQGIGANVLTF. Written as DNA, the CDR3 is TGTGCCAGCAGCCAGCAGGGAATTGGGGCCAACGTCCTGACTTTC. This chain links TRBV7-3 with TRBJ2-6, with D tentatively TRBD1 (5 bases). The CDR3 sequence is 15 residues long. Per germline, CDR1 SGHTA and CDR2 FQGTGA. Between the trimmed V and J ends, which lost 5 bases and 3 bases, there was a span of 11 bases.

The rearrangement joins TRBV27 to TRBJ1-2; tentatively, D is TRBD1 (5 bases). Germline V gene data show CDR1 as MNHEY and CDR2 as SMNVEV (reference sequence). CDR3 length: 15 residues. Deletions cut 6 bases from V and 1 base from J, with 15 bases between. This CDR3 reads CASSLAGRINYGYTF. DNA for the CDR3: TGTGCCAGCAGCTTGGCGGGGCGAATTAACTATGGCTACACCTTC.

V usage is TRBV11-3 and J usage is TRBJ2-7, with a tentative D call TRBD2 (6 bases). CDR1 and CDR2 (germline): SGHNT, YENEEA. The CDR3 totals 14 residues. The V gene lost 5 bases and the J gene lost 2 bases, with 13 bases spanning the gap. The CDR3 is CASSPGDVTYEQYF. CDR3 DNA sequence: TGTGCCAGCAGCCCGGGGGACGTAACCTACGAGCAGTACTTC.

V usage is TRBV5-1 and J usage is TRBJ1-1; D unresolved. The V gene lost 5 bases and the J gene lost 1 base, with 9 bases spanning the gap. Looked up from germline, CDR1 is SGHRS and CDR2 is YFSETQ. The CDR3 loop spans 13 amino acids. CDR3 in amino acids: CASRVQANTEAFF. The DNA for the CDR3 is TGCGCCAGCAGAGTTCAGGCGAACACTGAAGCTTTCTTT.